The 15 T cell receptor beta chains below come from one sample, sequenced in a study of T cells in Graves' hyperthyroidism and ophthalmopathy. TCR beta CDR3 regions were amplified from RNA transcripts. First-round RT-PCR of the TCR CDR3 relied on the HTBI primer set. TCRdb reprocessed the multiplex PCR reads with MiXCR, giving one entry per CDR3 protein. The sample contains 550,000 to 850,000 distinct CDR3 sequences, about 19% of which appear only once. Sequenced material: blood. The receptors were sampled from a woman in her forties or fifties with Graves' hyperthyroidism that later progressed to Graves' ophthalmopathy.

The CDR3 reads CSAGTSGGSQYF. The CDR3 DNA reads as TGCAGTGCAGGGACTAGCGGGGGGTCCCAGTACTTC. The chain carries TRBV20-1 and TRBJ2-5, with 15 bases fitting TRBD2. V shed 6 bases and J 9 bases; nucleotides not matched to a gene: 2. Germline CDR1 is DFQATT and CDR2 is SNEGSKA (reference sequence). The CDR3 has 12 residues.

As concerns this clonotype: A single base separates this from a much larger clone, so it may be a read error. The chain employs TRBV7-9 and TRBJ1-5; 9 positions match TRBD1. The CDR3 length is 16 residues. Germline CDR1 is SEHNR and CDR2 is FQNEAQ (reference sequence). Trimming at V came to 5 bases and at J to 0 bases, leaving 5 bases not matched to a gene. In DNA form, the CDR3 reads TGTGCCAGCAGCGCGGGACAGGGCGATAGCAATCAGCCCCAGCATTTT. This gives the protein CASSAGQGDSNQPQHF.

This chain joins TRBV7-6 and TRBJ2-5, with D perhaps matching TRBD2 (5 bases). The germline V and J ends were trimmed by 0 bases and 2 bases, with 10 bases remaining between them. Per germline, CDR1 SGHVS and CDR2 FNYEAQ. The CDR3 sequence is 15 residues long. This chain's CDR3 is CASSLADFLQETQYF. CDR3 nucleotides: TGTGCCAGCAGCTTAGCGGACTTCCTACAAGAGACCCAGTACTTC.

This clonotype was observed a few times. The rearrangement joins TRBV9 to TRBJ1-1; 8 bases align to TRBD1. The V gene end was trimmed by 0 bases and the J gene end by 1 base; junction bases not matched to a gene: 17. CDR1 and CDR2 from the germline V gene are SGDLS and YYNGEE. CDR3 size: 20 residues. DNA for the CDR3: TGTGCCAGCAGCGTAGCCCCCTCGACAGGGGTGGTTACCTCGAACACTGAAGCTTTCTTT. This codes for CASSVAPSTGVVTSNTEAFF.

This clonotype appeared many times. The chain couples TRBV4-2 to TRBJ2-7; 11 bases line up with TRBD1. V was pared by 1 base and J by 4 bases, with 3 bases of the junction left unmatched. The CDR3 runs 15 residues. The germline gives CDR1 LGHNA, CDR2 YNFKEQ. CDR3 DNA: TGTGCCAGCAGCCAAGCCGGGACAGGGGGTTACGAGCAGTACTTC. Its protein product is CASSQAGTGGYEQYF.

The chain has TRBV7-9 and TRBJ1-1; weak D call: TRBD1 (5 bases). The CDR3 is 15 residues long. Germline-derived CDR1 and CDR2 are SEHNR and FQNEAQ (reference sequence). The ends were cut back, 5 bases at V and 4 bases at J, with 17 bases in the middle. CDR3 nucleotide sequence: TGTGCCAGCAGCCCCCGAAGGGGCGGAGGCACTGAAGCTTTCTTT. This sequence encodes CASSPRRGGGTEAFF.

This CDR3 reads CASSQVPAPYSNQPQHF. The CDR3 bases are TGCGCCAGCAGCCAAGTTCCCGCACCCTATAGCAATCAGCCCCAGCATTTT. The chain is built from TRBV4-1 and TRBJ1-5; D gene unclear. The CDR3 consists of 17 residues. Trimming left V 1 base short and J 0 bases short, with 13 bases between. Looked up from germline, CDR1 is MGHRA and CDR2 is YSYEKL.

V gene TRBV30 combines with J gene TRBJ2-3; 10 bases line up with TRBD1. CDR3 length: 15 residues. The germline gives CDR1 GTSNPN, CDR2 SVGIG (reference sequence). V shed 3 bases, J shed 6 bases, and the junction held 9 bases outside the gene matches. The CDR3 nucleotides are TGTGCCTGGAGCGAAGACAGGGGGCGCCTGGATACGCAGTATTTT. It codes for CAWSEDRGRLDTQYF.

The chain has TRBV19 and TRBJ1-1; the D gene is possibly TRBD1 (5 bases). V dropped 4 bases and J dropped 4 bases, with 13 bases sitting between them. The CDR3 extends over 14 amino acids. Germline V gene sequence: CDR1 LNHDA, CDR2 SQIVND (reference sequence). The CDR3 here is CASSTRGMVTEAFF. CDR3 in DNA: TGTGCCAGTAGTACCCGGGGGATGGTCACTGAAGCTTTCTTT.

V is TRBV10-3 and J is TRBJ2-1, with no clear D. The V gene's germline CDR1 is ENHRY and CDR2 SYGVKD. Trimming pared 4 bases from V and 6 bases from J, leaving 7 bases between. The CDR3 contains 12 residues. Here the CDR3 DNA reads TGTGCCATCAGTGGGATGAGCAATGAGCAGTTCTTC. Its protein product is CAISGMSNEQFF.

V usage is TRBV3-1 and J usage is TRBJ1-6, with D hard to call. This CDR3 region has 14 residues. V lost 0 bases and J 11 bases, leaving 11 bases between the germline ends. Germline CDR1 LGHDT, CDR2 YNNKEL (reference sequence). In DNA, the CDR3 is TGTGCCAGCAGCCAAGATGCCAGGCCTCCACCCCTCCACTTT. This encodes CASSQDARPPPLHF.

This clonotype was seen repeatedly, ten times or more. In nucleotides, the CDR3 is TGTGCCAGCAGTGTCCGGGACACATTGAACACTGAAGCTTTCTTT. Amino acids: CASSVRDTLNTEAFF. V is TRBV12-3 or TRBV12-4 and J is TRBJ1-1; a possible D gene is TRBD1 (6 bases). There are 15 residues in the CDR3. Trimming shortened V by 5 bases and J by 0 bases, and 13 bases separated the two germline ends.

The gene calls are TRBV19 and TRBJ1-5, with TRBD1 identical over 9 bases. Trimming removed 4 bases from V and 7 bases from J; junction bases left unmatched: 8. The CDR3 length is 15 residues. Germline CDR1 reads LNHDA; CDR2 reads SQIVND (reference sequence). DNA for the CDR3: TGTGCCAGTAGTAAACAGGGGGCGATGGAACAGCCCCAGCATTTT. This encodes CASSKQGAMEQPQHF.

This clonotype was recorded a few times. The genes are TRBV18 and TRBJ2-3; 13 positions agree with TRBD2. The CDR3 is made up of 15 amino acids. Unmatched junction bases numbered 3, after V lost 5 bases and J lost 4 bases. Germline V CDR1 and CDR2: KGHSH, LQKENI. The CDR3 region has the DNA TGTGCCAGCTCAGGAGGACTAGCGGGGGCAGATACGCAGTATTTT. Protein sequence: CASSGGLAGADTQYF. The whole variable domain, filled in from reference TRBV18 and TRBJ2-3, reads NAGVMQNPRHLVRRRGQEARLRCSPMKGHSHVYWYRQLPEEGLKFMVYLQKENIIDESGMPKERFSAEFPKEGPSILRIQQVVRGDSAAYFCASSGGLAGADTQYFGPGTRLTVL.

The chain employs TRBV20-1 and TRBJ2-5, with 8 positions matching TRBD1. Germline V gives CDR1 DFQATT, CDR2 SNEGSKA (reference sequence). Trimming at V came to 6 bases and at J to 4 bases, leaving 16 bases not matched to a gene. The CDR3 totals 16 residues. CDR3 sequence reads: CSALPPTGEGAETQYF. As DNA, the CDR3 is TGCAGTGCCCTTCCTCCGACAGGGGAAGGGGCAGAGACCCAGTACTTC.